One TCR beta chain is described in this entry. Authors' data handling: Amplified reference gene primers provided the basis for estimating nucleated cell counts. Profiled with immunoSEQ multiplex PCR; TCRdb holds only in-frame clones, not every one. The V and J calls and clone size were taken over from that table, and D and trimming were inferred from the DNA. The top ten clones hold less than 2% of a sample with 95,000 to 150,000 clones, around 89% of them seen once. This sample is drawn from a study of blood T cell repertoires in COVID-19. Study-level information: Sample material is recorded as cDNA or gDNA derived from T cells, B-cell-depleted T cells, or PBMCs.

Germline V gene data show CDR1 as SGHTS and CDR2 as YDEGEE. There are 17 residues in the CDR3. V gave up 4 bases and J gave up 7 bases; unmatched junction bases: 9. The specimen sequenced was peripheral blood. The TCR was taken from a human donor in a cohort sampled during active COVID-19. V and J are TRBV5-8 and TRBJ2-1, with TRBD2 identical over 15 bases. The CDR3 loop is CASSMSPGLAGGNEQFF. The DNA for the CDR3 is TGTGCCAGCAGCATGTCCCCGGGACTAGCGGGAGGTAATGAGCAGTTCTTC.